What follows are 22 T cell receptor beta chains derived from one specimen sequenced in a study of patients and donors after allogeneic stem cell transplantation (dated by TCRdb to 2018 to 2020). Library preparation employed RT-PCR. The sequencer was a NextSeq 550. The raw public data were reprocessed by TCRdb itself: fastp quality trimming at Q25, MiXCR clonotype calling, in-frame beta chains only. Each entry is one CDR3 protein sequence, shown with its most common DNA and genes. The table for this sample lists around 200,000 distinct CDR3 sequences; roughly two fifths of them were counted only once. The ten largest clones represent 11% of the sample. The sequenced sample consisted of blood, either unsorted or a sorted T cell fraction (not recorded which). These receptors were obtained from a human donor who was either an allogeneic HSCT recipient or a stem cell or donor lymphocyte infusion donor (not recorded which). It is not recorded whose cells these are; they may come from a transplant donor.

The chain joins TRBV13 to TRBJ1-5; no clear D. In germline, CDR1 is PRHDT, CDR2 FYEKMQ (reference sequence). The CDR3 is 14 amino acids. Trimming removed 5 bases at V and 3 bases at J, with 11 bases between. The CDR3 DNA is TGTGCCAGCAGCCATAGTGAGGACAATCAGCCCCAGCATTTT. Amino acid sequence: CASSHSEDNQPQHF. Full variable domain (missing parts from reference TRBV13 and TRBJ1-5): AAGVIQSPRHLIKEKRETATLKCYPIPRHDTVYWYQQGPGQDPQFLISFYEKMQSDKGSIPDRFSAQQFSDYHSELNMSSLELGDSALYFCASSHSEDNQPQHFGDGTRLSIL.

CDR3 protein: CSAESTSGTTYNEQFF. Written as DNA, the CDR3 is TGCAGTGCGGAATCGACTAGCGGGACGACTTACAATGAGCAGTTCTTC. This chain uses TRBV20-1 with TRBJ2-1; the match to TRBD2 covers 11 bases. The CDR3 has 16 amino acids. CDR1 is DFQATT, CDR2 SNEGSKA, per germline (reference sequence). V was clipped by 6 bases and J by 4 bases; unmatched bases: 11.

The chain carries TRBV12-3 or TRBV12-4 and TRBJ2-5, with D unclear. Deletions cut 4 bases from V and 5 bases from J, with 8 bases between. This CDR3 is built from 12 residues. CDR3 amino acids: CASSSLGETQYF. The DNA for the CDR3 is TGTGCCAGCAGTTCTCTCGGGGAGACCCAGTACTTC.

This chain joins TRBV6-6 and TRBJ1-5; TRBD1 agrees at 9 bases. V was clipped by 6 bases and J by 7 bases; unmatched bases: 13. The CDR3 extends over 16 amino acids. The germline CDR1 and CDR2 sequences are MNHNY and SVGAGI (reference sequence). CDR3 sequence: CASREKQGALTQPQHF. The CDR3 DNA sequence: TGTGCCAGCAGGGAGAAACAGGGGGCCTTGACCCAGCCCCAGCATTTT.

In this sample, this clonotype turned up a few times. The chain carries TRBV5-1 and TRBJ1-1; D is unclear. CDR3 length: 15 residues. The ends were cut back, 0 bases at V and 0 bases at J, with 9 bases in the middle. Germline assignment: CDR1 SGHRS and CDR2 YFSETQ. CDR3 DNA: TGCGCCAGCAGCTTGGCTGGCAGTATGAACACTGAAGCTTTCTTT. It is translated as CASSLAGSMNTEAFF.

The V and J genes are TRBV28 and TRBJ2-3; D is unresolved. Trimming left V 2 bases short and J 8 bases short, with 14 bases between. This CDR3 region has 14 residues. Germline lookup yields CDR1 MDHEN and CDR2 SYDVKM. The chain's CDR3 is CASSLTVEVGTQYF. The CDR3 region has the DNA TGTGCCAGCAGTTTAACCGTAGAAGTGGGTACGCAGTATTTT.

This chain uses TRBV12-3 or TRBV12-4 with TRBJ1-1; 8 nucleotides line up with TRBD1. The CDR3 contains 14 residues. With 6 bases clipped from V and 4 bases from J, the junction kept 7 bases outside the gene matches. For the CDR3, the DNA is TGTGCCAGCAGGCACCCGACAGGGGCCACTGAAGCTTTCTTT. It encodes CASRHPTGATEAFF.

This clonotype was seen repeatedly, ten times or more. Mismatch with germline at one junction end may stem from a read error. The chain joins TRBV5-1 to TRBJ1-1; perhaps TRBD1 as D (5 bases). The CDR3 is 13 amino acids. The germline CDR1 and CDR2 sequences are SGHRS and YFSETQ. The CDR3 loop is CASSSQGNTEAFF. In DNA form, the CDR3 reads TGTGCCAGCAGTTCCCAGGGGAACACTGAAGCTTTCTTT.

The rearrangement links TRBV20-1 to TRBJ1-1, with D unclear. This CDR3 is built from 15 residues. Germline CDR1 is DFQATT and CDR2 is SNEGSKA (reference sequence). The ends were cut back, 0 bases at V and 0 bases at J, with 11 bases in the middle. CDR3 in DNA: TGCAGTGCTAGAGACTTGACTCCCATGAACACTGAAGCTTTCTTT. The encoded protein is CSARDLTPMNTEAFF.

J is TRBJ2-3 and V is TRBV5-8, with D possibly matching TRBD2 (7 bases). This CDR3 has 16 amino acids. Germline V lookup: CDR1 SGHTS, CDR2 YDEGEE. Trimming shortened V by 2 bases and J by 3 bases, and 16 bases separated the two germline ends. The CDR3 protein is CASSFLGGGRTDTQYF. The CDR3 bases are TGTGCCAGCAGCTTCCTTGGGGGGGGGCGAACAGATACGCAGTATTTT.

The chain employs TRBV29-1 and TRBJ1-1; 9 nucleotides line up with TRBD1. Per germline, CDR1 SQVTM and CDR2 ANQGSEA. The CDR3 sequence is 16 residues long. J lost 0 bases, V lost 3 bases, and 8 bases had no gene match. For the CDR3, the DNA is TGCAGCGTTGAGGGGACAGGGATTGGCATGAACACTGAAGCTTTCTTT. It codes for CSVEGTGIGMNTEAFF.

J is TRBJ1-2 and V is TRBV5-1; 9 bases fit TRBD1. Germline V gives CDR1 SGHRS, CDR2 YFSETQ. Losses at the gene ends were 4 bases for V and 7 bases for J; bases not matched to a gene: 5. The CDR3 spans 13 residues. CDR3 sequence (DNA): TGCGCCAGCAGCGGGGGACAGGGAATTGGCTACACCTTC. Amino acids: CASSGGQGIGYTF. The whole variable domain, filled in from reference TRBV5-1 and TRBJ1-2, reads KAGVTQTPRYLIKTRGQQVTLSCSPISGHRSVSWYQQTPGQGLQFLFEYFSETQRNKGNFPGRFSGRQFSNSRSEMNVSTLELGDSALYLCASSGGQGIGYTFGSGTRLTVV.

This chain links TRBV28 with TRBJ2-7; tentatively, D is TRBD2 (5 bases). The V end was cut by 10 bases, the J end by 3 bases, with 22 bases between. The CDR3 covers 15 residues. Germline-derived CDR1 and CDR2 are MDHEN and SYDVKM. The CDR3 DNA reads TGTGCCACCACGGGGAAAACAAGCCTAGTCTACGAGCAGTACTTC. This codes for CATTGKTSLVYEQYF.

The rearrangement joins TRBV24-1 to TRBJ1-1; a possible D gene is TRBD1 (6 bases). This CDR3 is built from 13 residues. V was trimmed by 4 bases and J by 5 bases, leaving 10 bases between them. Germline lookup yields CDR1 KGHDR and CDR2 SFDVKD. In DNA form, the CDR3 reads TGTGCCACCAGTGAGGGGGGGCGGACTGAAGCTTTCTTT. It codes for CATSEGGRTEAFF.

The sample holds one count of this clonotype. The chain employs TRBV7-2 and TRBJ1-5, with 7 bases identical to TRBD1. V dropped 1 base and J dropped 6; count of bases not matched to a gene: 6. This CDR3 is 15 amino acids long. CDR1 and CDR2 (germline): SGHTA, FQGNSA. The CDR3 is CASSLVEGASQPQHF. In DNA form, the CDR3 reads TGTGCCAGCAGCTTAGTTGAGGGGGCGAGTCAGCCCCAGCATTTT. Variable domain in full (rest from reference TRBV7-2 and TRBJ1-5): GAGVSQSPSNKVTEKGKDVELRCDPISGHTALYWYRQSLGQGLEFLIYFQGNSAPDKSGLPSDRFSAERTGGSVSTLTIQRTQQEDSAVYLCASSLVEGASQPQHFGDGTRLSIL.

The chain links TRBV12-3 or TRBV12-4 to TRBJ2-7, with D tentatively TRBD1 (5 bases). CDR3 length equals 17 residues. V was trimmed by 1 base and J by 2 bases, leaving 18 bases between them. The CDR3 loop reads CASSLEGWAGWPYEQYF. Here the CDR3 DNA reads TGTGCCAGCAGTTTAGAGGGATGGGCAGGGTGGCCCTACGAGCAGTACTTC.

The chain joins TRBV4-1 to TRBJ1-6, with 10 bases matching TRBD1. The CDR3 length is 15 residues. In germline, CDR1 is MGHRA, CDR2 YSYEKL. V dropped 4 bases and J dropped 7; count of bases not matched to a gene: 4. The CDR3 bases are TGCGCCAGCAGCCTAACGGACAGGGGGAATTCACCCCTCCACTTT. As protein: CASSLTDRGNSPLHF.

V gene TRBV4-1 combines with J gene TRBJ1-1, with D hard to call. The CDR3 loop spans 14 amino acids. The V and J ends lost 5 bases and 6 bases respectively, with 16 bases between them. CDR1 is MGHRA and CDR2 is YSYEKL in the germline V gene. CDR3 sequence: CASSSPSRSAEAFF. The CDR3 DNA sequence: TGCGCCAGCAGCTCCCCCTCCAGATCGGCTGAAGCTTTCTTT.

Written as DNA, the CDR3 is TGCAGCGTCGGCCGGGACCCTTCTTACACCTTC. It is translated as CSVGRDPSYTF. The chain employs TRBV29-1 and TRBJ1-2; weak D call: TRBD1 (5 bases). From germline, CDR1 is SQVTM and CDR2 ANQGSEA. The CDR3 length is 11 residues. The V gene lost 6 bases and the J gene lost 11 bases, with 16 bases spanning the gap.

V usage is TRBV19 and J usage is TRBJ2-5; D is unclear. The CDR3 length is 13 residues. The V gene lost 1 base and the J gene lost 3 bases, with 6 bases spanning the gap. Germline V lookup: CDR1 LNHDA, CDR2 SQIVND (reference sequence). The CDR3 DNA follows: TGTGCCAGTAGTATAGGTAGGGAAGAGACCCAGTACTTC. This encodes CASSIGREETQYF. The complete variable domain, with remaining parts taken from reference TRBV19 and TRBJ2-5, reads DGGITQSPKYLFRKEGQNVTLSCEQNLNHDAMYWYRQDPGQGLRLIYYSQIVNDFQKGDIAEGYSVSREKKESFPLTVTSAQKNPTAFYLCASSIGREETQYFGPGTRLLVL.

The chain links TRBV12-3 or TRBV12-4 to TRBJ1-1; TRBD1 agrees at 12 bases. CDR3 length: 16 residues. With 7 bases clipped from V and 5 bases from J, the junction kept 11 bases outside the gene matches. CDR3 sequence (DNA): TGTGCCAGCATCCCCGGGACAGGGGGCGCAGGGACTGAAGCTTTCTTT. Protein product: CASIPGTGGAGTEAFF.

This sequence joins TRBV2 and TRBJ1-2; D unresolved. Germline lookup yields CDR1 SNHLY and CDR2 FYNNEI. CDR3 length: 14 amino acids. With 3 bases removed from V and 10 bases from J, the gap between germline ends came to 18 bases. The CDR3 sequence: CASSERGNRSVYTF. CDR3 coding DNA: TGTGCCAGCAGTGAGCGAGGGAATCGTTCTGTCTACACCTTC.